Presented here are 9 T cell receptor beta chains from one specimen sequenced in a study of graft-versus-host responses after intestinal transplantation. Some clones are missing from TCRdb's copy, which holds only in-frame ones; the method was immunoSEQ multiplex PCR. This sample carries approximately 70,000 clones, 89% of them seen once, and the ten largest clones take approximately 2.7%. Which antigens these TCRs recognize remains unknown. The sequencing used unstimulated CD8+ T cells sorted from spleen or lymph node cells, collected before intestinal transplant. These TCRs come from a human donor who received an intestinal transplant.

This clone rates as medium-sized. At one of its ends the junction is not consistent with the germline gene, which may arise from a read error. The gene calls are TRBV10-3 and TRBJ1-1; weak D call: TRBD1 (6 bases). The CDR3 runs 14 residues. Germline CDR1 is ENHRY and CDR2 is SYGVKD. The CDR3 region is CAISETLQGTKAFF. Here the CDR3 DNA reads TGTGCCATCAGTGAGACCCTACAGGGCACTAAAGCTTTCTTT.

CDR3 in DNA: TGTGCCAGCAGTGAATACCCGACTAGCTACCAGGGGGATACGCAGTATTTT. This gives the protein CASSEYPTSYQGDTQYF. The chain uses TRBV6-1 and TRBJ2-3; D possibly corresponds to TRBD2 (7 bases). The V gene lost 2 bases and the J gene lost 6 bases, with 21 bases spanning the gap. CDR1 MNHNS and CDR2 SASEGT come from the germline V gene. The CDR3 extends over 17 amino acids.

The J gene is TRBJ2-2, the V gene TRBV10-2; D is ambiguous. Germline CDR1 is WSHSY and CDR2 is SAAADI. The CDR3 runs to 14 residues. Trimming left V 0 bases short and J 5 bases short, with 7 bases between. The CDR3 sequence is CASSESLRTGELFF. The DNA of the CDR3 is TGCGCCAGCAGTGAGTCGTTGCGGACCGGGGAGCTGTTTTTT.

The chain couples TRBV25-1 to TRBJ2-7, with D perhaps TRBD1 (6 bases). In germline, CDR1 is MGHDK, CDR2 SYGVNS. V shed 4 bases and J shed 2 bases, with 18 bases lying between them. The length of the CDR3 is 16 residues. CDR3 amino acids: CASSGVGEGTPYEQYF. The CDR3 DNA sequence: TGTGCCAGCAGTGGGGTCGGTGAGGGGACACCCTACGAGCAGTACTTC.

J is TRBJ1-4 and V is TRBV10-3; the D gene is possibly TRBD1 (6 bases). V was cut by 0 bases and J by 7 bases, with 18 bases left in between. This CDR3 is 17 amino acids long. Germline V gene lookup returns CDR1 ENHRY and CDR2 SYGVKD. CDR3 sequence reads: CAISESLQGVEAEKLFF. CDR3 sequence (DNA): TGTGCCATCAGTGAGTCCCTACAGGGAGTGGAAGCTGAAAAACTGTTTTTT.

This clone has more than one count but fewer than ten. V gene TRBV28 combines with J gene TRBJ2-7, with D maybe TRBD1 (6 bases). The CDR3 loop spans 14 amino acids. Deletions cut 4 bases from V and 3 bases from J, with 13 bases between. In germline, CDR1 is MDHEN, CDR2 SYDVKM. The CDR3 DNA is TGTGCCAGCAGTTCCCCGGACAGATTCTACGAGCAGTACTTC. It encodes CASSSPDRFYEQYF.

The CDR3 here is CASSTGNTGELFF. In DNA, the CDR3 is TGTGCCAGTTCGACAGGAAACACCGGGGAGCTGTTTTTT. The chain recombines TRBV25-1 with TRBJ2-2; possibly TRBD1 for D (6 bases). CDR1 is MGHDK, CDR2 SYGVNS, per germline. The CDR3 has 13 amino acids. With 9 bases removed from V and 2 bases from J, the gap between germline ends came to 10 bases.

The chain carries TRBV2 and TRBJ2-1; TRBD2 agrees at 10 bases. Trimming removed 5 bases from V and 0 bases from J; junction bases left unmatched: 1. The CDR3 is 15 amino acids. In germline, CDR1 is SNHLY, CDR2 FYNNEI. CDR3 in amino acids: CASSRLAGSYNEQFF. The CDR3 DNA follows: TGTGCCAGCAGTCGACTAGCGGGCTCCTACAATGAGCAGTTCTTC. Together with reference TRBV2 and TRBJ2-1, the CDR3 gives the full variable domain: EPEVTQTPSHQVTQMGQEVILRCVPISNHLYFYWYRQILGQKVEFLVSFYNNEISEKSEIFDDQFSVERPDGSNFTLKIRSTKLEDSAMYFCASSRLAGSYNEQFFGPGTRLTVL.

This sequence joins TRBV19 and TRBJ2-5, with D possibly TRBD2 on 6 matching bases. The V end was cut by 0 bases, the J end by 1 base, with 21 bases between. The CDR3 has 19 residues. CDR1 is LNHDA, CDR2 SQIVND, per germline (reference sequence). The chain's CDR3 is CASSIDLRFGGDFQETQYF. The CDR3 bases are TGTGCCAGTAGTATAGATCTCAGGTTTGGCGGGGACTTCCAAGAGACCCAGTACTTC.